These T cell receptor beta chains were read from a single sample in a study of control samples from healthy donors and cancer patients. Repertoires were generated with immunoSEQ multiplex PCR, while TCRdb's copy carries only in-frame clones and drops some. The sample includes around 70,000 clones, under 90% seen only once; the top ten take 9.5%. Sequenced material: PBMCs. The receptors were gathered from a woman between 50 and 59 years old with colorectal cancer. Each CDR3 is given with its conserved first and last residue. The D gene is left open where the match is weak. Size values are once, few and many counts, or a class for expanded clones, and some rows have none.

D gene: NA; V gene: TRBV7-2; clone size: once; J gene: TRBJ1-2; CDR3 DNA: TGTGCCAGCAGCTTGGACAGATATGGCTACACCTTC; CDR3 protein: CASSLDRYGYTF
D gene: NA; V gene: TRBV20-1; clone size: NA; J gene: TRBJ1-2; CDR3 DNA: TGCAGTGCCGTTTATAACTATGGCTACACCTTC; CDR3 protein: CSAVYNYGYTF
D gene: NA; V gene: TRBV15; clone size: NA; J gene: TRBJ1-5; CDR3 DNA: TGTGCCACCAGCAGAGATAAATCACTGGGCAATCAGCCCCAGCATTTT; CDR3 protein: CATSRDKSLGNQPQHF
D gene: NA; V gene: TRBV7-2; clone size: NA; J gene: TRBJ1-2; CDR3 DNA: TGTGCCAGCAGCTTAGGGCAGGGCAACTATGGCTACACCTTC; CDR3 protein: CASSLGQGNYGYTF
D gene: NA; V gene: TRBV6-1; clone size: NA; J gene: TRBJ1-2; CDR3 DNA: TGTGCCAGCAGTGTATTCAGGGAGGTAGCTAACTATGGCTACACCTTC; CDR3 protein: CASSVFREVANYGYTF
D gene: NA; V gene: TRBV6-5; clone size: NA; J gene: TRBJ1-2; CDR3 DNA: TGTGCCAGCAGTTATAACGTAAGATATGGCTACACCTTC; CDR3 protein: CASSYNVRYGYTF
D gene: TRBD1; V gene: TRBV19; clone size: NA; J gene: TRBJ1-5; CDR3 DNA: TGTGCCAGTAGTATATTCGGGACAGGAAACAATCAGCCCCAGCATTTT; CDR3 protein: CASSIFGTGNNQPQHF
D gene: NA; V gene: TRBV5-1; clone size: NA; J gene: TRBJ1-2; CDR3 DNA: TGCGCCAGCAGCGCGACGATGCCTAACTATGGCTACACCTTC; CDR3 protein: CASSATMPNYGYTF
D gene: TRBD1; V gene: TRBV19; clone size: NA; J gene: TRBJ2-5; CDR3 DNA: TGTGCCAGTAGCCCCGGGACAGGGGAGGTGGAGACCCAGTACTTC; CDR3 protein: CASSPGTGEVETQYF
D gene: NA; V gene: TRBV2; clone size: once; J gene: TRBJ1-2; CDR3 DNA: TGTGCCAGCAGTGAAAGTTCCGGGGCCCTCTATGGCTACACCTTC; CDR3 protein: CASSESSGALYGYTF
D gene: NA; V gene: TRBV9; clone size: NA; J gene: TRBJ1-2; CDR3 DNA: TGTGCCAGCAGCGTAGAAAGTTTGGCAGGGTATGGCTACACCTTC; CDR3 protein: CASSVESLAGYGYTF
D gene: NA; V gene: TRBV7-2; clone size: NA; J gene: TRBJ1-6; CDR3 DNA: TGTGCCAGCAGCCAGACGACAGGTGCTTCACCCCTCCACTTT; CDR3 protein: CASSQTTGASPLHF
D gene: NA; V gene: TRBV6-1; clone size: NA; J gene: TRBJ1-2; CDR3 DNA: TGTGCCAGCAGTGATTTGACAGATATCTATGGCTACACCTTC; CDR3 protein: CASSDLTDIYGYTF
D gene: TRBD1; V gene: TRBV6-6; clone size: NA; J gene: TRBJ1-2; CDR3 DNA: TGTGCCAGCAGTTACCTTCTGGGACAGGGGGCGGATGGCTACACCTTC; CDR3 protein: CASSYLLGQGADGYTF
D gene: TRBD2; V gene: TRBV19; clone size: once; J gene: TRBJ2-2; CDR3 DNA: TGTGCCAGTAACCTAGGGGCGGGGGAGACTACGAACACCGGGGAGCTGTTTTTT; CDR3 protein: CASNLGAGETTNTGELFF
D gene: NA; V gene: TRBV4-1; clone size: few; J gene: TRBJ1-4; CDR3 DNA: TGCGCCAGCAGCCTTCTACGAGGGGCTTGGGATGAAAAACTGTTTTTT; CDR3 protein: CASSLLRGAWDEKLFF
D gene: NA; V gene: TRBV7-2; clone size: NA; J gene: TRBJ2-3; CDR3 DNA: TGTGCCAGCAGCTCCGGGACGTATGGCGGCGATACGCAGTATTTT; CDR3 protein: CASSSGTYGGDTQYF
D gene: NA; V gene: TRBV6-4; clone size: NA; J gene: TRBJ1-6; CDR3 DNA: TGTGCCAGCAGTGCGGAAGCCTTGAATTCACCCCTCCACTTT; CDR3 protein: CASSAEALNSPLHF
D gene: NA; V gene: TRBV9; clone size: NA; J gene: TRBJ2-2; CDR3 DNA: TGTGCCAGCAGCTCCCGTTTAGGGGTTGGTCCCGGGGAGCTGTTTTTT; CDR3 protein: CASSSRLGVGPGELFF
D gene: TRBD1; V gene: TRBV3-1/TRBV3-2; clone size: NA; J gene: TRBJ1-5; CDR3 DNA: TGTGCCAGCAGCCGAGACGGACAGGGCAATCAGCCCCAGCATTTT; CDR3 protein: CASSRDGQGNQPQHF
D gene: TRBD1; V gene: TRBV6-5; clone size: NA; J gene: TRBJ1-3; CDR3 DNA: TGTGCCAGCAGGAGGGGGCGCGGTGGAAACACCATATATTTT; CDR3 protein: CASRRGRGGNTIYF
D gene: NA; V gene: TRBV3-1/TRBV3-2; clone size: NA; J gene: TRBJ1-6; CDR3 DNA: TGTGCCAGCAGCCTCGGTGGCGGCGGGAGCTCCTATAATTCACCCCTCCACTTT; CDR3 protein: CASSLGGGGSSYNSPLHF